This T cell receptor beta chain was retrieved from a study of CXCR3-negative and CXCR3-positive naive CD8 T cells. Through 5' RACE with UMI labels, the TRB cDNA libraries were prepared. Using the 5' RACE reads, TCRdb records one entry per CDR3 protein without DNA. There are about 140,000 distinct CDR3 sequences in the sample, with around 0.37% held by the top ten. With respect to this clonotype: Its cognate antigen is unknown.

Naive CD8+ T cells showed CD45RO-CCR7+CD27+CD95-. Whole-study findings and limits: For memory CD8+ cells diversity was much lower, but both naive subsets had comparably high diversity. More hydrophobic TRB CDR3s occurred in CXCR3-positive than in CXCR3-negative naive cells.

This sequence was found in a human donor in good health. Some clones in this sample may be carry-over from other donors' samples. The specimen sequenced was naive CXCR3+ CD8+ T cells from blood. The subset was: CD45RO-CCR7+CD27+CD95- naive CD8+ T cells expressing CXCR3 (TNR3+).

The CDR3 is CASSLVSGSSSYNEQFF. The chain links TRBV27 to TRBJ2-1; TCRdb reports TRBD2, a call that lacks DNA to check it against. Germline assignment: CDR1 MNHEY and CDR2 SMNVEV (reference sequence). This CDR3 region has 17 residues.